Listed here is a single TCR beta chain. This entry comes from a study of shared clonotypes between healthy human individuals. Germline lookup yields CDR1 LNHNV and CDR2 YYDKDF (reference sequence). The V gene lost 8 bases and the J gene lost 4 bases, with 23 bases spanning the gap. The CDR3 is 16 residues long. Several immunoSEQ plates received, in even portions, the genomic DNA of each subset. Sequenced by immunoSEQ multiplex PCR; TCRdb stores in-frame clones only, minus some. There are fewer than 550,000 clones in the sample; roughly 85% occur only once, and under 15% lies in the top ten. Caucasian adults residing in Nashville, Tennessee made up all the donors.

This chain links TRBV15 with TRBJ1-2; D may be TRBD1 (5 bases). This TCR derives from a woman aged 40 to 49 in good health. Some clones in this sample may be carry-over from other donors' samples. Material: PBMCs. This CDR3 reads CATGAGRTHPSYGYTF. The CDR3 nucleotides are TGTGCCACCGGGGCGGGCAGGACACACCCCTCCTATGGCTACACCTTC.